This T cell receptor (beta chain) was sequenced for a study of blood T cells in healthy people across ages. At the level of the study: In model experiments, template switching was able to capture about one barcoded beta molecule for every two T cells that were present.

Every donor gave roughly 9.6 milliliters of peripheral blood. Trimming left V 5 bases short and J 4 bases short, with 11 bases between. The V gene's germline CDR1 is DFQATT and CDR2 SNEGSKA (reference sequence). The CDR3 spans 12 residues. A sample-barcoded 5' primer and a J-beta primer mix were used in a second PCR of roughly 6 to 11 cycles. One entry per CDR3 protein, called by TCRdb with MiXCR from the 5' RACE reads. This sample has around 800,000 distinct CDR3 sequences, with about 46% found just once. This clonotype was recorded a few times. The antigen remains undetermined. Study-wide points: Significant beta diversity loss was already apparent by age approximately 36, declining roughly linearly. PBMCs were not sorted, which prevented a conclusive comparison of naive versus antigen-experienced cells.

The sequencing input was blood. This rearrangement joins TRBV20-1 to TRBJ2-5, with D tentatively TRBD1 or TRBD2 (6 bases each). This TCR derives from a man older than 75 in good health. In DNA form, the CDR3 reads TGCAGTGCTCACGAGGGGGGAGAGACCCAGTACTTC. This codes for CSAHEGGETQYF.